The 28 T cell receptor beta chains given below trace back to one sample, sequenced in a study of blood T cell repertoires in COVID-19. Sequencing was performed with immunoSEQ multiplex PCR; in TCRdb, only in-frame clones are kept and a portion is missing. The table shows some 150,000 clones, with around 84% occurring only once. Sample: peripheral blood. These receptors came from a woman aged 55-70 years with acute or convalescent COVID-19.

The gene calls are TRBV6-2 or TRBV6-3 and TRBJ2-5, with a tentative D call TRBD2 (5 bases). Germline CDR1 is MNHEY and CDR2 is SVGEGT. V lost 2 bases, J lost 3 bases, and 13 bases lay in between. CDR3 size: 15 residues. This CDR3 reads CASSYPRRGKETQYF. DNA of the CDR3: TGTGCCAGCAGTTACCCCCGACGGGGTAAAGAGACCCAGTACTTC.

This chain uses TRBV28 with TRBJ2-6; D is perhaps TRBD1 (6 bases). From germline, CDR1 is MDHEN and CDR2 SYDVKM. The V end was cut by 8 bases, the J end by 0 bases, with 11 bases between. The CDR3 loop spans 15 amino acids. CDR3 sequence reads: CASHQGTSGANVLTF. CDR3 coding DNA: TGTGCCAGCCACCAGGGGACCTCTGGGGCCAACGTCCTGACTTTC. Supplemented by reference TRBV28 and TRBJ2-6, the full variable domain reads DVKVTQSSRYLVKRTGEKVFLECVQDMDHENMFWYRQDPGLGLRLIYFSYDVKMKEKGDIPEGYSVSREKKERFSLILESASTNQTSMYLCASHQGTSGANVLTFGAGSRLTVL.

The rearrangement uses TRBV28 and TRBJ1-2; tentative D call: TRBD1 (6 bases). V lost 7 bases and J 0 bases, leaving 18 bases between the germline ends. CDR1 is MDHEN, CDR2 SYDVKM, per germline. CDR3 length equals 16 residues. The CDR3 protein is CASIRRTAPTNYGYTF. CDR3 sequence (DNA): TGTGCCAGCATCCGCAGGACAGCCCCTACTAACTATGGCTACACCTTC.

The rearrangement links TRBV10-3 to TRBJ2-7, with D perhaps TRBD2 (7 bases). The length of the CDR3 is 13 residues. V was pared by 4 bases and J by 5 bases, with 12 bases between. Germline assignment: CDR1 ENHRY and CDR2 SYGVKD. The CDR3 loop reads CAISARGQDEQYF. In DNA form, the CDR3 reads TGTGCCATCAGTGCGCGGGGGCAGGACGAGCAGTACTTC.

The J gene is TRBJ2-1, the V gene TRBV29-1; the match to TRBD1 covers 7 bases. Unmatched junction bases numbered 4, after V lost 4 bases and J lost 1 base. Germline V gene sequence: CDR1 SQVTM, CDR2 ANQGSEA. The CDR3 has 14 amino acids. The CDR3 bases are TGCAGCGTTGTGGCAGGGGGTTCCTACAATGAGCAGTTCTTC. Encoded protein: CSVVAGGSYNEQFF.

The chain joins TRBV5-1 to TRBJ1-1; no firm D call. This CDR3 contains 13 residues. V lost 0 bases, J lost 4 bases, and 7 bases lay in between. Germline-derived CDR1 and CDR2 are SGHRS and YFSETQ. The CDR3 sequence: CASSLGGITEAFF. The CDR3 coding sequence is TGCGCCAGCAGCTTGGGAGGGATCACTGAAGCTTTCTTT.

The table lists this clone with many counts. The genes are TRBV11-3 and TRBJ2-5; unclear D gene. The CDR3 loop spans 16 amino acids. Trimming cost V 1 base and J 0 bases, with 12 bases left between them. Germline V lookup: CDR1 SGHNT, CDR2 YENEEA. CDR3 amino acids: CASSLGQIPNQETQYF. The CDR3 coding sequence is TGTGCCAGCAGCTTAGGGCAGATCCCCAACCAAGAGACCCAGTACTTC.

The rearrangement joins TRBV28 to TRBJ1-6; possibly TRBD1 for D (6 bases). Germline V lookup: CDR1 MDHEN, CDR2 SYDVKM. The CDR3 contains 14 residues. V dropped 6 bases and J dropped 10 bases, with 16 bases sitting between them. CDR3 loop: CASSPTGRGSPLHF. For the CDR3, the DNA is TGTGCCAGCAGCCCCACAGGGAGGGGATCACCCCTCCACTTT.

V usage is TRBV7-2 and J usage is TRBJ2-1, with D maybe TRBD1 (5 bases). V was cut by 1 base and J by 13 bases, with 11 bases left in between. The CDR3 runs to 12 residues. Germline loops: CDR1 SGHTA, CDR2 FQGNSA. CDR3 in amino acids: CASSLVGRGQFF. CDR3 nucleotide sequence: TGTGCCAGCAGCTTAGTGGGTAGGGGCCAGTTCTTC. Looking up the rest from reference TRBV7-2 and TRBJ2-1 gives the full variable domain: GAGVSQSPSNKVTEKGKDVELRCDPISGHTALYWYRQSLGQGLEFLIYFQGNSAPDKSGLPSDRFSAERTGGSVSTLTIQRTQQEDSAVYLCASSLVGRGQFFGPGTRLTVL.

The V gene is TRBV6-1, the J gene TRBJ2-7; 12 bases line up with TRBD2. CDR1 is MNHNS and CDR2 is SASEGT in the germline V gene. V trimming: 6 bases; J trimming: 5 bases; junction bases outside the gene matches: 8. There are 15 residues in the CDR3. The CDR3 loop reads CASRELAGGSHEQYF. CDR3 coding DNA: TGTGCCAGCAGAGAACTAGCGGGGGGATCCCACGAGCAGTACTTC.

This chain joins TRBV11-2 and TRBJ2-4, with 9 bases fitting TRBD1. CDR3 size: 14 residues. Losses at the gene ends were 5 bases for V and 8 bases for J; bases not matched to a gene: 7. Germline V lookup: CDR1 SGHAT, CDR2 FQNNGV. The DNA for the CDR3 is TGTGCCAGCAGCACCGGGACAGGGTACGACATTCAGTACTTC. Its translation is CASSTGTGYDIQYF.

The chain employs TRBV28 and TRBJ2-5; 8 nucleotides line up with TRBD2. The germline gives CDR1 MDHEN, CDR2 SYDVKM. With 6 bases clipped from V and 5 bases from J, the junction kept 17 bases outside the gene matches. The CDR3 runs to 17 residues. In nucleotides, the CDR3 is TGTGCCAGCAGGGTAGGGGTGGGACTAGATGTGTGGGAGACCCAGTACTTC. It is translated as CASRVGVGLDVWETQYF.

V and J are TRBV4-1 and TRBJ2-1, with D maybe TRBD2 (6 bases). Between the trimmed V and J ends, which lost 4 bases and 2 bases, there was a span of 15 bases. Germline values: CDR1 MGHRA, CDR2 YSYEKL. The CDR3 runs 16 residues. CDR3 amino acids: CASSRTWREPYNEQFF. In DNA, the CDR3 is TGCGCCAGCAGCCGCACCTGGAGGGAACCCTACAATGAGCAGTTCTTC.

The genes are TRBV27 and TRBJ1-2, with D hard to call. This CDR3 region has 15 residues. In germline, CDR1 is MNHEY, CDR2 SMNVEV (reference sequence). Trimming removed 4 bases at V and 4 bases at J, with 16 bases between. CDR3 in amino acids: CASSSVGSGSYGYTF. The CDR3 DNA follows: TGTGCCAGCAGTTCGGTAGGGTCGGGGAGCTATGGCTACACCTTC.

The V call is TRBV6-5, the J call TRBJ1-1; D possibly corresponds to TRBD1 (5 bases). The germline CDR1 and CDR2 sequences are MNHEY and SVGAGI. The CDR3 has 14 residues. V was pared by 7 bases and J by 3 bases, with 15 bases between. The CDR3 sequence is CASTLDSQHTEAFF. The CDR3 nucleotides read TGTGCCAGCACCCTCGACAGTCAGCACACTGAAGCTTTCTTT.

The chain links TRBV11-2 to TRBJ2-5; no firm D call. The CDR3 length is 14 residues. CDR1 is SGHAT and CDR2 is FQNNGV in the germline V gene. Trimming cost V 5 bases and J 0 bases, with 10 bases left between them. CDR3 in DNA: TGTGCCAGCAGCCCTAGGAGCTACCAAGAGACCCAGTACTTC. Its protein product is CASSPRSYQETQYF.

This clone was found a few times. The J gene is TRBJ1-6, the V gene TRBV28, with 7 bases aligning to TRBD1. The trim removed 3 bases at V and 13 bases at J, leaving 6 bases unmatched. CDR3 length: 13 residues. CDR1 is MDHEN, CDR2 SYDVKM, per germline. The CDR3 loop reads CASSLTGLGPLHF. Here the CDR3 DNA reads TGTGCCAGCAGTTTGACAGGGCTTGGGCCCCTCCACTTT.

The rearrangement uses TRBV5-1 and TRBJ2-5, with TRBD1 identical over 8 bases. Per germline, CDR1 SGHRS and CDR2 YFSETQ. This CDR3 spans 14 amino acids. Unmatched junction bases numbered 7, after V lost 4 bases and J lost 5 bases. The CDR3 is CASSTGQVGETQYF. The CDR3, as DNA: TGCGCCAGCAGCACGGGACAGGTCGGGGAGACCCAGTACTTC. Complete variable domain (other parts from reference TRBV5-1 and TRBJ2-5): KAGVTQTPRYLIKTRGQQVTLSCSPISGHRSVSWYQQTPGQGLQFLFEYFSETQRNKGNFPGRFSGRQFSNSRSEMNVSTLELGDSALYLCASSTGQVGETQYFGPGTRLLVL.

The chain is built from TRBV29-1 and TRBJ1-1, with 9 bases lining up with TRBD1. Unmatched junction bases numbered 11, after V lost 3 bases and J lost 0 bases. This CDR3 is built from 17 residues. Germline V gene data show CDR1 as SQVTM and CDR2 as ANQGSEA. The CDR3 spells CSVELGQGFRLNTEAFF. The DNA for the CDR3 is TGCAGCGTTGAGTTAGGACAGGGGTTCCGCCTGAACACTGAAGCTTTCTTT.

This rearrangement joins TRBV14 to TRBJ1-1, with D unclear. V lost 1 base, J lost 11 bases, and 17 bases lay in between. The CDR3 totals 14 residues. Germline V CDR1 and CDR2: SGHDN, FVKESK. CDR3 loop: CASSQVIEGPSAFF. The CDR3 bases are TGTGCCAGCAGCCAAGTAATTGAGGGCCCATCGGCTTTCTTT.

This chain joins TRBV12-3 or TRBV12-4 and TRBJ2-7; D might be TRBD1 (5 bases). This CDR3 contains 13 residues. Trimming cost V 2 bases and J 1 base, with 6 bases left between them. CDR3 protein: CASSLQGSYEQYF. The CDR3 nucleotides are TGTGCCAGCAGTTTACAGGGTTCCTACGAGCAGTACTTC.

The genes are TRBV24-1 and TRBJ2-7, with TRBD1 identical over 10 bases. After removal of 3 bases from V and 5 bases from J, the junction contained 9 bases not matched to a gene. The CDR3 loop spans 16 amino acids. Germline V gives CDR1 KGHDR, CDR2 SFDVKD. The CDR3 nucleotides are TGTGCCACCAGTGATCCGACCGGGACAGGGGCCCACGAGCAGTACTTC. Translating it yields CATSDPTGTGAHEQYF.

V gene TRBV6-5 combines with J gene TRBJ2-1; D is perhaps TRBD2 (6 bases). Trimming cost V 5 bases and J 3 bases, with 8 bases left between them. Germline assignment: CDR1 MNHEY and CDR2 SVGAGI. The CDR3 covers 13 residues. The CDR3 sequence: CASSPGGYNEQFF. CDR3 sequence (DNA): TGTGCCAGCAGTCCCGGGGGCTACAATGAGCAGTTCTTC.

The chain employs TRBV19 and TRBJ2-2; D is perhaps TRBD2 (5 bases). This CDR3 comprises 17 residues. From germline, CDR1 is LNHDA and CDR2 SQIVND (reference sequence). The V end lost 3 bases, the J end lost 0 bases, and 14 bases lay between the germline ends. For the CDR3, the DNA is TGTGCCAGTAGTATTGACCGGACGAGGGCGAACACCGGGGAGCTGTTTTTT. Protein product: CASSIDRTRANTGELFF.

The V call is TRBV7-2, the J call TRBJ2-7, with D uncertain. Germline V gene sequence: CDR1 SGHTA, CDR2 FQGNSA. V gave up 2 bases and J gave up 3 bases, with 23 bases separating them. The CDR3 totals 18 residues. CDR3 amino acids: CASSLLLPSPERLYEQYF. DNA of the CDR3: TGTGCCAGCAGCTTACTATTACCCTCCCCTGAGAGACTCTACGAGCAGTACTTC.

The chain couples TRBV19 to TRBJ1-5; D unresolved. Germline CDR1 and CDR2: LNHDA and SQIVND (reference sequence). Between the trimmed V and J ends, which lost 4 bases and 2 bases, there was a span of 9 bases. The CDR3 length is 14 residues. CDR3 bases: TGTGCCAGTAGTACCCCGTTAGGCAATCAGCCCCAGCATTTT. Protein sequence: CASSTPLGNQPQHF. Full variable domain (missing parts from reference TRBV19 and TRBJ1-5): DGGITQSPKYLFRKEGQNVTLSCEQNLNHDAMYWYRQDPGQGLRLIYYSQIVNDFQKGDIAEGYSVSREKKESFPLTVTSAQKNPTAFYLCASSTPLGNQPQHFGDGTRLSIL.

This chain's CDR3 is CASSPPGGAFTDTQYF. For the CDR3, the DNA is TGTGCCAGCAGTCCCCCGGGGGGGGCGTTCACAGATACGCAGTATTTT. The chain combines TRBV27 with TRBJ2-3, with 8 bases lining up with TRBD2. The length of the CDR3 is 16 residues. J gave up 2 bases and V 5 bases, and 9 bases lay outside the gene matches. Germline CDR1 MNHEY, CDR2 SMNVEV (reference sequence).

The rearrangement links TRBV30 to TRBJ2-7; 9 positions agree with TRBD1. The CDR3 covers 16 residues. The germline V gene has CDR1 GTSNPN and CDR2 SVGIG (reference sequence). V lost 1 base, J lost 2 bases, and 9 bases stayed unmatched. As DNA, the CDR3 is TGTGCCTGGAGTGCGGCTGGGACAGGGTGGACCTACGAGCAGTACTTC. This sequence encodes CAWSAAGTGWTYEQYF. Combining the CDR3 with reference TRBV30 and TRBJ2-7 gives the whole variable domain SQTIHQWPATLVQPVGSPLSLECTVEGTSNPNLYWYRQAAGRGLQLLFYSVGIGQISSEVPQNLSASRPQDRQFILSSKKLLLSDSGFYLCAWSAAGTGWTYEQYFGPGTRLTVT.